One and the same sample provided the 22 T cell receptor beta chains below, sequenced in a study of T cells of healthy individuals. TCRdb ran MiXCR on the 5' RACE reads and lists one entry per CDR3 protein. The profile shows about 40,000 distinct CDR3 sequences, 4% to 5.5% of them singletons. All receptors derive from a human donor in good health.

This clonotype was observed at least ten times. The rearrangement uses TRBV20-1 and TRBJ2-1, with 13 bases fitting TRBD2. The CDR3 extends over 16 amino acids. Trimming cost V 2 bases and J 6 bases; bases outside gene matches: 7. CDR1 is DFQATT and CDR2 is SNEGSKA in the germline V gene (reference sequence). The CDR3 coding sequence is TGCAGTGCTAGATCCCTCGGGACTAGCGGGATCAATGAGCAGTTCTTC. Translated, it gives CSARSLGTSGINEQFF.

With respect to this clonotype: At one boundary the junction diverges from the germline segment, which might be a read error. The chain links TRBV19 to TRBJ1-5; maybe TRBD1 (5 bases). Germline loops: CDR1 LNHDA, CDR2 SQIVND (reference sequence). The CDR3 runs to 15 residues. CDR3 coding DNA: TGTGCCAGTACCACCGGGACGTATAGCAAACAGCCCCAGCATTTT. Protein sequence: CASTTGTYSKQPQHF.

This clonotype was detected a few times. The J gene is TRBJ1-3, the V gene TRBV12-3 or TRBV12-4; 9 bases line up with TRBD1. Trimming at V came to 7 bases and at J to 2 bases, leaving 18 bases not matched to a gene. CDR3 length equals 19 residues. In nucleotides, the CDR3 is TGTGCCAGCAACAACGGCGGGACAGGGTACAACGGCGCTGGAAACACCATATATTTT. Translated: CASNNGGTGYNGAGNTIYF.

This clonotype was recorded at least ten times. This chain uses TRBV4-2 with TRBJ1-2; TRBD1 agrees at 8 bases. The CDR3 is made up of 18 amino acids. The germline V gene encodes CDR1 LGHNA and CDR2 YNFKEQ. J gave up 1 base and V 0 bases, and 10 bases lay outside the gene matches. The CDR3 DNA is TGTGCCAGCAGCCAAGAAAGGACAGGGCGGCAAATTAACTATGGCTACACCTTC. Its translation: CASSQERTGRQINYGYTF.

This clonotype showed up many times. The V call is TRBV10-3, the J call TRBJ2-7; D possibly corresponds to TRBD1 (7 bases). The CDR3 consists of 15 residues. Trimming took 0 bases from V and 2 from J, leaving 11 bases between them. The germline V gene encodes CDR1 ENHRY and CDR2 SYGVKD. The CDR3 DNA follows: TGTGCCATCAGTGAGTCGGCGGGACAGCCCTACGAGCAGTACTTC. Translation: CAISESAGQPYEQYF.

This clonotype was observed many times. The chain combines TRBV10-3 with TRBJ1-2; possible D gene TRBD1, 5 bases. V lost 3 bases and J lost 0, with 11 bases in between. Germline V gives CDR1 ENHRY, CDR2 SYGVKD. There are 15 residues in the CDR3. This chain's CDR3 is CAISDTDRANYGYTF. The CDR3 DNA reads TGTGCCATCAGTGACACCGACAGAGCTAACTATGGCTACACCTTC.

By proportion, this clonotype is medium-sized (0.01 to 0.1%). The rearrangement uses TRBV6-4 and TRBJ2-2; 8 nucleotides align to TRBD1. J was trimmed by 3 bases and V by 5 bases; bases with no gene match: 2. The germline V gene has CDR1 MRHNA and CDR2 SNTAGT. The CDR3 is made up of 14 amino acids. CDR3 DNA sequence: TGTGCCAGCAGTCCGGGACAGGACACCGGGGAGCTGTTTTTT. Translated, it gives CASSPGQDTGELFF.

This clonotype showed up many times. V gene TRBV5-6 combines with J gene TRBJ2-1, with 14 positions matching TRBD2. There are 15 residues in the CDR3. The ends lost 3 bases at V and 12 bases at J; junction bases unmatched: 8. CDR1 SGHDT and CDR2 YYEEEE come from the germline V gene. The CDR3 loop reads CASSSPGLAGVGQFF. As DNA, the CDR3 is TGTGCCAGCAGCTCACCGGGACTAGCGGGAGTCGGGCAGTTCTTC.

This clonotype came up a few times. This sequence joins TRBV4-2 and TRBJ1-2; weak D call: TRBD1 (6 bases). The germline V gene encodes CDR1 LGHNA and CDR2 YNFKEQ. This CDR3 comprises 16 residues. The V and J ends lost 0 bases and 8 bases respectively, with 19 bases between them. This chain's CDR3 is CASSQEGGGQARGYTF. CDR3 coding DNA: TGTGCCAGCAGCCAAGAGGGGGGGGGGCAGGCACGCGGCTACACCTTC.

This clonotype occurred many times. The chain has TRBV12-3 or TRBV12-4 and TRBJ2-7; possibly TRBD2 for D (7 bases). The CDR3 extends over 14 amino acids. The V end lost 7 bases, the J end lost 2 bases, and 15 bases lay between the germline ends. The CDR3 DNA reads TGTGCCAGCACCCTAGGGGGGGGAACCTACGAGCAGTACTTC. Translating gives CASTLGGGTYEQYF.

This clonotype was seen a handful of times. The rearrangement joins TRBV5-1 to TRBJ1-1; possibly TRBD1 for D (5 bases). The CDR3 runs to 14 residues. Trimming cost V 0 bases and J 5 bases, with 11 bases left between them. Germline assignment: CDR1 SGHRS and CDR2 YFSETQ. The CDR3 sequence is CASSLEGQGTEAFF. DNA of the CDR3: TGCGCCAGCAGCTTGGAAGGGCAGGGTACTGAAGCTTTCTTT.

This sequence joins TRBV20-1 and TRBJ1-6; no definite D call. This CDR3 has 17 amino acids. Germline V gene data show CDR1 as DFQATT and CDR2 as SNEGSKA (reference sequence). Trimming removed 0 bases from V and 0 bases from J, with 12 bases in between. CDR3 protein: CSARDMGSSSYNSPLHF. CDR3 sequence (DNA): TGCAGTGCTAGAGATATGGGGTCCAGCTCCTATAATTCACCCCTCCACTTT.

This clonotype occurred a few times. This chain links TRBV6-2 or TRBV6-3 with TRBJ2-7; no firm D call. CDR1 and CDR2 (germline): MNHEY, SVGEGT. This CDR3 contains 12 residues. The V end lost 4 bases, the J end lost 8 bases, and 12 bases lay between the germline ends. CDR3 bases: TGTGCCAGCAGTTCCGATCTTATTCAGCAGTACTTC. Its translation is CASSSDLIQQYF.

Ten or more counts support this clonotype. CDR3 in amino acids: CSASFAGGTDTQYF. CDR3 coding DNA: TGCAGTGCTAGTTTTGCGGGAGGCACAGATACGCAGTATTTT. This sequence joins TRBV20-1 and TRBJ2-3; 7 positions match TRBD2. Germline V gives CDR1 DFQATT, CDR2 SNEGSKA (reference sequence). With 3 bases clipped from V and 1 base from J, the junction kept 4 bases outside the gene matches. CDR3 length: 14 residues.

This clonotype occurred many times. CDR3 loop: CSASPRRGLVFHEQYF. The CDR3 nucleotides read TGCAGTGCTAGCCCCCGTAGGGGACTAGTTTTCCACGAGCAGTACTTC. The genes are TRBV20-1 and TRBJ2-7, with TRBD2 matching over 8 bases. The ends lost 3 bases at V and 5 bases at J; junction bases unmatched: 15. The CDR3 is made up of 16 amino acids. Germline CDR1 is DFQATT and CDR2 is SNEGSKA (reference sequence).

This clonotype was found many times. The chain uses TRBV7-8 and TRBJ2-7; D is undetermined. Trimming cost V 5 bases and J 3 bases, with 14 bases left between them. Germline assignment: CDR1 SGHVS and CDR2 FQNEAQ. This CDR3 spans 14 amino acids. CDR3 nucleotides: TGTGCCAGCAGCCCTTACCCCTCCATCTACGAGCAGTACTTC. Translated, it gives CASSPYPSIYEQYF. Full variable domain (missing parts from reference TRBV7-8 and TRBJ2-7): GAGVSQSPRYKVAKRGQDVALRCDPISGHVSLFWYQQALGQGPEFLTYFQNEAQLDKSGLPSDRFFAERPEGSVSTLKIQRTQQEDSAVYLCASSPYPSIYEQYFGPGTRLTVT.

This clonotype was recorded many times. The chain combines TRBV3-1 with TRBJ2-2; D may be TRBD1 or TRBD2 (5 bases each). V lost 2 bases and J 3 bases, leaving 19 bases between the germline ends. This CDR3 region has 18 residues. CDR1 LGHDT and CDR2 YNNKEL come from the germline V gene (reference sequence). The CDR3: CASSQLTGTPFDTGELFF. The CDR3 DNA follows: TGTGCCAGCAGCCAACTAACGGGGACGCCTTTTGACACCGGGGAGCTGTTTTTT.

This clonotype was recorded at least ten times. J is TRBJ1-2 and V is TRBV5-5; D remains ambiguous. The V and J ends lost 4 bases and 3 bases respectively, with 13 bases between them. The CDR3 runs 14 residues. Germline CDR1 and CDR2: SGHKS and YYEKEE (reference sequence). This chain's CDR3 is CASSLTNSYYGYTF. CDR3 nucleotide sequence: TGTGCCAGCAGCCTCACCAATTCCTACTATGGCTACACCTTC.

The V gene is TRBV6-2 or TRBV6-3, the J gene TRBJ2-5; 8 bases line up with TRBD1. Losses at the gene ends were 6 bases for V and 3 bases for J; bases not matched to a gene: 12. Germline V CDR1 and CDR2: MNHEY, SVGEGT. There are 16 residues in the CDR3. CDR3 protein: CASSHEGTGYKETQYF. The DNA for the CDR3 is TGTGCCAGCAGCCACGAGGGGACAGGCTATAAAGAGACCCAGTACTTC.

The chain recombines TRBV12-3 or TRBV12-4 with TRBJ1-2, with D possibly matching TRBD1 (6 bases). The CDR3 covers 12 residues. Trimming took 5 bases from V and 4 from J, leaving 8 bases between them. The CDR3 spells CASSQGTYGYTF. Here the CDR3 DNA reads TGTGCCAGCAGTCAGGGGACCTATGGCTACACCTTC.

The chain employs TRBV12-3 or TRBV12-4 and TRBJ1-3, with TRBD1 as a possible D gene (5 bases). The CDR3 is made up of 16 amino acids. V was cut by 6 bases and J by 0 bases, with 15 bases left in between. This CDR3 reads CASSNWDGHSGNTIYF. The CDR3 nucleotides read TGTGCCAGCAGCAACTGGGACGGCCACTCTGGAAACACCATATATTTT.

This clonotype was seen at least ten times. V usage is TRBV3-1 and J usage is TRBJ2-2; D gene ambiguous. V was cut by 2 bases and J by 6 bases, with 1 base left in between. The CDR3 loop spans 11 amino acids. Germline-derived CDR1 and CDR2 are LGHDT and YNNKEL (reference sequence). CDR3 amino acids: CASSQSGELFF. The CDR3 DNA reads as TGTGCCAGCAGCCAATCCGGGGAGCTGTTTTTT.